The 7 T cell receptor beta chains below were found in one sample sequenced in a study of T-cell reconstitution after alpha-beta-depleted transplantation in children. The TCRbeta library incorporated unique molecular identifiers. One entry per CDR3 protein results from TCRdb running MiXCR on the PCR reads. The sample shows some 590,000 distinct CDR3 sequences, under 12% of them seen only once. The sequenced sample was PBMCs from the stem cell graft donor, obtained from the stem cell graft. The origin of the receptors is a human donor who donated a stem cell graft to a child with acute myeloid leukemia.

This clonotype was recorded at least ten times. The chain links TRBV29-1 to TRBJ2-1, with D possibly TRBD1 on 6 matching bases. The length of the CDR3 is 13 residues. V gave up 6 bases and J gave up 6 bases, with 15 bases separating them. Per germline, CDR1 SQVTM and CDR2 ANQGSEA. This CDR3 is CSVCKTGINEQFF. In nucleotides, the CDR3 is TGCAGCGTCTGCAAGACAGGCATCAATGAGCAGTTCTTC.

This clonotype was seen more than once but under ten times. V usage is TRBV28 and J usage is TRBJ2-7; 11 bases map to TRBD1. V gave up 11 bases and J gave up 4 bases; unmatched junction bases: 10. CDR3 length equals 14 residues. Germline V gives CDR1 MDHEN, CDR2 SYDVKM. This chain's CDR3 is CALGGTGGRYEQYF. DNA of the CDR3: TGTGCCCTCGGGGGGACAGGGGGAAGGTACGAGCAGTACTTC.

This clonotype was counted only a few times. The V and J genes are TRBV25-1 and TRBJ1-3; 8 bases are shared with TRBD1. Trimming removed 4 bases from V and 3 bases from J; junction bases left unmatched: 5. CDR1 and CDR2 (germline): MGHDK, SYGVNS. CDR3 length: 15 residues. This CDR3 is CASSVTGGFGNTIYF. CDR3 nucleotides: TGTGCCAGCAGTGTAACAGGGGGGTTTGGAAACACCATATATTTT.

This clonotype was counted a few times. The V and J genes are TRBV12-3 or TRBV12-4 and TRBJ1-5, with 8 bases lining up with TRBD1. V lost 5 bases and J lost 6; bases outside the gene matches: 12. The CDR3 spans 16 residues. Written as DNA, the CDR3 is TGTGCCAGCAGTCTTCAACAGGGGGTGACTTTTCAGCCCCAGCATTTT. This translates into CASSLQQGVTFQPQHF.

This clonotype was detected ten times or more. The chain uses TRBV12-3 or TRBV12-4 and TRBJ2-5; D not certain. The CDR3 length is 13 residues. V shed 6 bases and J shed 6 bases, with 14 bases lying between them. CDR3 bases: TGTGCCAGCAGGGAGTCAGTTCGCCAGACCCAGTACTTC. Its translation is CASRESVRQTQYF.

The chain has TRBV7-2 and TRBJ2-1; a possible D gene is TRBD2 (5 bases). CDR3 size: 12 residues. Trimming shortened V by 3 bases and J by 8 bases, and 8 bases separated the two germline ends. The germline CDR1 and CDR2 sequences are SGHTA and FQGNSA. DNA for the CDR3: TGTGCCAGCAGCTTGAGGGCCCATGAGCAGTTCTTC. It codes for CASSLRAHEQFF.

This clonotype was counted many times. V is TRBV7-3 and J is TRBJ2-3; TRBD2 agrees at 9 bases. V gave up 4 bases and J gave up 4 bases; unmatched junction bases: 9. The CDR3 is 16 amino acids. CDR1 is SGHTA and CDR2 is FQGTGA in the germline V gene. CDR3 sequence: CASSYTGTSSPDTQYF. The DNA for the CDR3 is TGTGCCAGCAGCTACACCGGGACTAGCTCCCCAGATACGCAGTATTTT.